These 4 T cell receptor beta chains were sequenced from one sample in a study of blood T cell repertoires in COVID-19. The assay was immunoSEQ multiplex PCR, and TCRdb's table has in-frame clones only and misses some. Of 90,000 to 120,000 clones in the sample, 75% to 95% are singletons; the top ten hold less than 1.5%. Sequencing was done on a sample of peripheral blood. The receptors were gathered from a woman aged 25 to 39 with acute or convalescent COVID-19.

The rearrangement uses TRBV7-2 and TRBJ2-5; 7 bases are shared with TRBD2. The CDR3 is 13 residues long. Germline lookup yields CDR1 SGHTA and CDR2 FQGNSA. J was trimmed by 5 bases and V by 3 bases; bases with no gene match: 3. CDR3 residues: CASSFGGRETQYF. CDR3 DNA: TGTGCCAGCAGCTTCGGGGGGAGGGAGACCCAGTACTTC.

The rearrangement uses TRBV5-8 and TRBJ1-2, with TRBD1 identical over 9 bases. The CDR3 runs 15 residues. The germline CDR1 and CDR2 sequences are SGHTS and YDEGEE. V dropped 2 bases and J dropped 3; count of bases not matched to a gene: 5. This CDR3 reads CASSFAGQGYYGYTF. DNA of the CDR3: TGTGCCAGCAGCTTCGCCGGACAGGGGTACTATGGCTACACCTTC.

V gene TRBV29-1 combines with J gene TRBJ2-5, with 12 bases that match TRBD2. Germline loops: CDR1 SQVTM, CDR2 ANQGSEA. J lost 0 bases, V lost 7 bases, and 3 bases had no gene match. The CDR3 covers 14 residues. Here the CDR3 reads CSGGLAGNQETQYF. As DNA, the CDR3 is TGCAGCGGTGGACTAGCGGGAAACCAAGAGACCCAGTACTTC.

The chain joins TRBV3-1 (or the pseudogene TRBV3-2) to TRBJ1-1; 9 bases line up with TRBD1. Germline V gives CDR1 LGHDT, CDR2 YNNKEL (reference sequence). V lost 3 bases and J lost 0; bases outside the gene matches: 11. This CDR3 comprises 18 residues. In DNA form, the CDR3 reads TGTGCCAGCAGCCAGGGACCGGGACAGGGTTTCATGAACACTGAAGCTTTCTTT. Its translation is CASSQGPGQGFMNTEAFF.